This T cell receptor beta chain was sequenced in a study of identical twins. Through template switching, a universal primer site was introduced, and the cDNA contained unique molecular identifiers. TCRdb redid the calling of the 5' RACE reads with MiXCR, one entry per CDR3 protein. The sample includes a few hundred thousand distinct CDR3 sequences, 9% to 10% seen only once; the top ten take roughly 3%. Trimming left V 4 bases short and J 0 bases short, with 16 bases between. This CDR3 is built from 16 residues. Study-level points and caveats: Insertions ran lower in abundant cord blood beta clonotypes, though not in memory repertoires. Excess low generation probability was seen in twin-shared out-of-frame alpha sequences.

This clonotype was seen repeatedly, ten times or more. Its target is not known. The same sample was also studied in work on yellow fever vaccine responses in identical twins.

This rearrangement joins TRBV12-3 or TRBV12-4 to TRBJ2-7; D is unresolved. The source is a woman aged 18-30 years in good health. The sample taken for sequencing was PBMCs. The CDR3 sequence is CASSSPKDGPSYEQYF. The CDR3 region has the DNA TGTGCCAGCAGTTCTCCTAAGGACGGCCCCTCCTACGAGCAGTACTTC.